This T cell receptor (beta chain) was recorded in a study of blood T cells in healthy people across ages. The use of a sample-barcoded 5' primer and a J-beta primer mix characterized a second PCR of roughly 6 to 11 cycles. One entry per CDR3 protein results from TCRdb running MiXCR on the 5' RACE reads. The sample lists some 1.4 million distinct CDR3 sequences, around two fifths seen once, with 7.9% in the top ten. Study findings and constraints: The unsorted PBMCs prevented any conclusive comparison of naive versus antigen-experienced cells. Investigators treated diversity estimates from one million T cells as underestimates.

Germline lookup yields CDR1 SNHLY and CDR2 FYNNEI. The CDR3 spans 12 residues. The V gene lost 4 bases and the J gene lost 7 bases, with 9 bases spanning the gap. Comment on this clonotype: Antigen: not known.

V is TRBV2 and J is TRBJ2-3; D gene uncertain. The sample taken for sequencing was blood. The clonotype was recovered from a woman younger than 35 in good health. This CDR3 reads CASSGESYTQYF. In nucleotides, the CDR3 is TGTGCCAGCAGTGGCGAGTCGTATACGCAGTATTTT.